The present TCR beta chain was sequenced within a study of CD8 T cells in ankylosing spondylitis. The study's findings and limits: Seemingly distinctive of ankylosing spondylitis blood was a TCR beta motif formed by eight highly homologous variants. Earlier reports found some motif variants in synovial fluid and blood in reactive arthritis.

Deletions cut 1 base from V and 0 bases from J, with 8 bases between. CDR1 MNHNS and CDR2 SASEGT come from the germline V gene. The CDR3 consists of 15 residues. Quantitative barcoded 5'-RACE was used to prepare TCR beta libraries. TCRdb recomputed calls from the 5' RACE reads with MiXCR, one row per CDR3 protein. The sample lists about 240,000 distinct CDR3 sequences; over 8.5% were seen once. This clonotype was counted many times. Its antigen is unidentified. The chain uses TRBV6-1 and TRBJ2-3; a possible D gene is TRBD2 (5 bases). Sample: blood, either unsorted or a sorted T cell fraction (not recorded which). This TCR came from a male donor with ankylosing spondylitis or in good health (not recorded which). This chain's CDR3 is CASSEVGVSTDTQYF. The CDR3 region has the DNA TGTGCCAGCAGTGAAGTCGGGGTTAGCACAGATACGCAGTATTTT.